Given below is one TCR beta chain in context. There are 15 residues in the CDR3. Trimming removed 5 bases from V and 3 bases from J; junction bases left unmatched: 5. In germline, CDR1 is SGHTA, CDR2 FQGNSA. The sample is drawn from a study of control samples from healthy donors and cancer patients. Only in-frame clones appear in the TCRdb table, and some are missing; sequencing was by immunoSEQ multiplex PCR. This table holds some 74,000 clones, about 88% found once. The origin of this receptor is a woman aged 45-60 years in good health. The sample taken for sequencing was blood. This chain connects TRBV7-2 to TRBJ1-4; TRBD1 aligns across 8 bases. The CDR3 DNA sequence: TGTGCCAGCAGCCAGGGCAGGGGGCCTAATGAAAAACTGTTTTTT. It specifies CASSQGRGPNEKLFF.